This passage covers 2 T cell receptor beta chains from one sample sequenced in a study of CD8+CD57+ T cells in acquired aplastic anemia. CDR3 and TCR beta VDJ profiling relied on a genomic DNA template. TCRdb used MiXCR to reprocess the reads, holding one entry per CDR3 protein. Here the sample spans under 250,000 distinct CDR3 sequences, 34% being singletons. The sequencing input was sorted CD4+, CD8+, or CD8+CD57+ T cells (not recorded which) from PBMCs. Source of these receptors: a human donor in good health, serving as a control.

For the CDR3, the DNA is TGCAGCGCCCTAGCGGGAGGGCCGACCACAGATACGCAGTATTTT. It codes for CSALAGGPTTDTQYF. The J gene is TRBJ2-3, the V gene TRBV29-1, with 12 bases matching TRBD2. The CDR3 spans 15 residues. V lost 7 bases to trimming and J lost 2 bases; unmatched junction nucleotides: 7. Germline V gene data show CDR1 as SQVTM and CDR2 as ANQGSEA.

This clonotype was seen repeatedly, ten times or more. The rearrangement joins TRBV6-2 or TRBV6-3 to TRBJ1-2; 7 nucleotides agree with TRBD1. The CDR3 loop spans 15 amino acids. The junction had 6 bases not matched to a gene; V was cut back by 2 bases and J by 3 bases. CDR1 is MNHEY and CDR2 is SVGEGT in the germline V gene. In DNA form, the CDR3 reads TGTGCCAGCAGTTACGACAGGGCCCGCTACTATGGCTACACCTTC. Amino acid sequence: CASSYDRARYYGYTF.